The TCR beta chain under discussion was sequenced for a study of monozygotic twins with inflammatory bowel disease (dated by TCRdb to the late 2010s). Regarding the study in general: The complete study included 28 monozygotic twin pairs: 19 IBD-discordant Danish pairs and nine German pairs, of which four were IBD-concordant and five were IBD-discordant. The search for disease-associated traits relied mainly on comparing, within discordant pairs, IBD patients with their genetically identical healthy co-twins. Each individual had, on average, about 151 000 unique TCRalpha sequences and 181 000 unique TCRbeta sequences available for analysis.

The paper as a whole reports these results and caveats: Compared with healthy twins, IBD patients shared fewer clonotypes with other individuals, and the difference was most pronounced in patients with signs of disease activity. IBD patients had lower TCRbeta repertoire diversity, measured by the inverse Simpson index, than their healthy co-twins. No difference in repertoire similarity was observed between concordant and discordant twins, possibly owing to limited statistical power. Distinction between different T cell subtypes could not be achieved in the analysis. Because patients received different immunosuppressive treatments, the repertoires may have picked up extra background noise and variability between individuals. No single strong signal or clonotype linked to IBD turned up in the results, so the idea that one exists was not supported.

From each donor, a roughly 2.6 ml peripheral blood sample was collected into PAXgene tubes and stored at -80 degrees C. Without T cell sorting, total RNA was isolated from whole blood using the PAXgene blood miRNA kit on an automated QIAcube. Peripheral blood from monozygotic twin pairs, either concordant or discordant for inflammatory bowel disease, underwent deep TCRalpha and TCRbeta repertoire profiling that used unique molecular barcoding. For every twin pair, smoking habits were documented, and each individual was categorised as a current, former or never smoker. Regarding this clonotype: It has no known antigen specificity.

In the germline V gene (reference sequence), CDR1 corresponds to DFQATT and CDR2 to SNEGSKA. The CDR3 runs 12 residues from the cysteine to the phenylalanine. The nucleotide record is missing. Libraries were prepared through 5' RACE. Preparation of each TCR library used around 3.5 ug of total RNA. For each sample, cDNA was synthesized in eight separate reactions using SMARTScribe reverse transcriptase. Unique molecular identifiers containing a 6-nucleotide sample barcode were introduced through template switching during cDNA synthesis. TCRalpha and TCRbeta cDNA was amplified by two nested PCRs of 16 and 9 cycles, with bead purification after each PCR. Before amplification, cDNA was treated with uracil DNA-glycosylase and purified using the QIAquick PCR purification kit. The second PCR was the step at which Illumina TruSeq-compatible adapters and sample-specific barcodes were added. Library quality and concentration were assessed using TapeStation and Qubit, and roughly 5 ng of each library was pooled. Sequencing of pooled libraries was carried out on an Illumina HiSeq2500 single-index Rapid Run using 2 x 100 bp reads and custom sequencing primers. The original pipeline was this. MiGEC version 1.2.6 was used for UMI-based consensus assembly to correct PCR and sequencing errors. MiXCR version 2.1.1 was used for V(D)J alignment, clonotype assembly and CDR3 extraction. Normalisation of gene usage, clonotype sharing and MAIT/NKT TCR abundance was achieved by analysing the top 1000, 10 000 and 20 000 clonotypes per sample. Diversity was computed as the inverse Simpson index with the vegan R package after downsampling to 27 000 UMIs. Paired Mann-Whitney U tests were applied to discordant twin pairs, with Benjamini-Hochberg correction for multiple testing. TCRdb reprocessed the reads, and each CDR3 protein sequence is entered once, without DNA. The V and J calls were determined by TCRdb, not by the authors. For this sample, the table gives fewer than 450,000 distinct CDR3 sequences. The ten top clones hold roughly 2.6% of the sample.

The clonotype was recovered from a human donor with ulcerative colitis or Crohn's disease, or a healthy co-twin of an affected twin (not recorded which). The sample comprised blood. This chain is built from TRBV20-1 and TRBJ1-1; the D gene TCRdb calls, TRBD1, cannot be checked with no DNA. The CDR3 amino acid sequence is: CSASTQATEAFF.